The 22 T cell receptor beta chains reported below all come from one sample, sequenced in a study of blood T cell repertoires in COVID-19. Measured with immunoSEQ multiplex PCR; TCRdb has only the in-frame clones, and not every one. The sample has about 240,000 clones; approximately 87% are singletons. What was sequenced was peripheral blood. These receptors were collected from a man between 60 and 75 years old with acute or convalescent COVID-19.

The chain has TRBV27 and TRBJ2-3; 8 nucleotides align to TRBD1. Germline values: CDR1 MNHEY, CDR2 SMNVEV (reference sequence). The ends lost 5 bases at V and 2 bases at J; junction bases unmatched: 9. CDR3 length equals 16 residues. CDR3 protein: CASSESGTGDTDTQYF. The CDR3 coding sequence is TGTGCCAGCAGTGAGTCCGGGACAGGAGACACAGATACGCAGTATTTT.

V and J are TRBV19 and TRBJ2-1; TRBD2 agrees at 13 bases. Germline V gene sequence: CDR1 LNHDA, CDR2 SQIVND (reference sequence). V trimming: 2 bases; J trimming: 7 bases; junction bases outside the gene matches: 11. The CDR3 totals 18 residues. The CDR3 is CASSIWRTSGRWENEQFF. The CDR3 bases are TGTGCCAGTAGTATATGGCGGACTAGCGGGAGATGGGAGAATGAGCAGTTCTTC.

This rearrangement joins TRBV7-2 to TRBJ2-7; 11 nucleotides align to TRBD2. With V trimmed by 5 bases and J by 2 bases, 5 bases remained unmatched. CDR3 length equals 15 residues. The germline CDR1 and CDR2 sequences are SGHTA and FQGNSA. CDR3 nucleotides: TGTGCCAGCAGCCCGCTAGCGGGAGGCGCCTACGAGCAGTACTTC. Residues: CASSPLAGGAYEQYF.

This clone was seen just once. The chain links TRBV7-9 to TRBJ2-5; 7 bases line up with TRBD2. With V trimmed by 3 bases and J by 5 bases, 6 bases remained unmatched. There are 14 residues in the CDR3. Germline V gives CDR1 SEHNR, CDR2 FQNEAQ (reference sequence). DNA of the CDR3: TGTGCCAGCAGCTTGAGCTGGGAGGGGGAGACCCAGTACTTC. Its translation: CASSLSWEGETQYF.

This clone was observed a single time. The chain recombines TRBV4-1 with TRBJ2-2; TRBD1 is a possible D gene (5 bases). With 2 bases removed from V and 2 bases from J, the gap between germline ends came to 9 bases. Germline CDR1 MGHRA, CDR2 YSYEKL. CDR3 length: 15 residues. CDR3 coding DNA: TGCGCCAGCAGCCAACCAGGGATTAACACCGGGGAGCTGTTTTTT. Its protein product is CASSQPGINTGELFF.

The genes are TRBV10-3 and TRBJ2-7; perhaps TRBD1 as D (6 bases). There are 16 residues in the CDR3. V was trimmed by 0 bases and J by 5 bases, leaving 17 bases between them. Germline V gene data show CDR1 as ENHRY and CDR2 as SYGVKD. The CDR3 nucleotides are TGTGCCATCAGTGAGTCGTCCGGACAGAGTTATGACGAGCAGTACTTC. It encodes CAISESSGQSYDEQYF.

This chain uses TRBV7-9 with TRBJ1-5, with D perhaps TRBD1 (5 bases). The V end was cut by 4 bases, the J end by 5 bases, with 9 bases between. Per the germline V gene, CDR1 is SEHNR and CDR2 is FQNEAQ (reference sequence). The CDR3 sequence is 13 residues long. In DNA form, the CDR3 reads TGTGCCAGCAGCTCTGGGGGGGATCAGCCCCAGCATTTT. Encoded protein: CASSSGGDQPQHF.

The chain couples TRBV4-3 to TRBJ1-4, with a tentative D call TRBD1 (5 bases). The germline V gene encodes CDR1 LGHNA and CDR2 YSLEER. The CDR3 contains 15 residues. Trimming left V 3 bases short and J 0 bases short, with 8 bases between. The CDR3 nucleotides are TGCGCCAGCAGCCAGGGGACTGCAACTAATGAAAAACTGTTTTTT. It specifies CASSQGTATNEKLFF.

The CDR3 sequence is CATSRDRGMGSYGYTF. CDR3 DNA: TGTGCCACCAGCAGAGATCGCGGGATGGGGAGCTATGGCTACACCTTC. The chain is built from TRBV15 and TRBJ1-2; no clear D. The CDR3 contains 16 residues. Germline loops: CDR1 LNHNV, CDR2 YYDKDF (reference sequence). Trimming removed 0 bases at V and 4 bases at J, with 15 bases between.

The sample holds one count of this clone. This sequence joins TRBV15 and TRBJ1-1; D ambiguous. Trimming cost V 4 bases and J 0 bases, with 6 bases left between them. Germline loops: CDR1 LNHNV, CDR2 YYDKDF (reference sequence). CDR3 size: 13 residues. DNA for the CDR3: TGTGCCACCAGCACTAAACTGAACACTGAAGCTTTCTTT. Protein: CATSTKLNTEAFF.

This chain links TRBV7-3 with TRBJ2-5; 7 nucleotides agree with TRBD1. The germline V gene encodes CDR1 SGHTA and CDR2 FQGTGA. CDR3 length: 15 residues. The trim removed 5 bases at V and 1 base at J, leaving 7 bases unmatched. CDR3 protein: CASSPGQTIQETQYF. For the CDR3, the DNA is TGTGCCAGCAGCCCGGGACAGACAATCCAAGAGACCCAGTACTTC.

The rearrangement joins TRBV6-5 to TRBJ2-7; 8 nucleotides match TRBD2. Trimming at V came to 4 bases and at J to 2 bases, leaving 4 bases not matched to a gene. Germline assignment: CDR1 MNHEY and CDR2 SVGAGI. The CDR3 runs 14 residues. Here the CDR3 DNA reads TGTGCCAGCAGTTCAACTAGCGGCCCCTACGAGCAGTACTTC. Encoded protein: CASSSTSGPYEQYF.

The V call is TRBV4-3, the J call TRBJ2-1; 10 bases match TRBD2. Germline trimming cut 2 bases from V and 2 bases from J; bases unmatched to any gene: 9. The CDR3 covers 18 residues. Germline CDR1 LGHNA, CDR2 YSLEER. CDR3 residues: CASSQFWRTSGAYNEQFF. The CDR3 region has the DNA TGCGCCAGCAGCCAATTCTGGAGGACTAGCGGTGCCTACAATGAGCAGTTCTTC.

Here the CDR3 DNA reads TGTGCCAGCAGTGATAGGACAGCTTACTACGAGCAGTACTTC. Amino acids: CASSDRTAYYEQYF. The chain employs TRBV2 and TRBJ2-7, with D maybe TRBD1 (6 bases). Germline CDR1 and CDR2: SNHLY and FYNNEI. Trimming shortened V by 3 bases and J by 3 bases, and 12 bases separated the two germline ends. CDR3 size: 14 residues.

The chain joins TRBV30 to TRBJ2-2, with 9 nucleotides matching TRBD1. Trimming at V came to 0 bases and at J to 6 bases, leaving 17 bases not matched to a gene. In germline, CDR1 is GTSNPN, CDR2 SVGIG (reference sequence). CDR3 length: 19 residues. The DNA of the CDR3 is TGTGCCTGGAGTGTTTACAGGGGGCTGTATAGGTCTTATGCCGGGGAGCTGTTTTTT. This encodes CAWSVYRGLYRSYAGELFF.

This clone was seen only a few times. This chain connects TRBV9 to TRBJ1-1; weak D call: TRBD1 (5 bases). V lost 3 bases, J lost 5 bases, and 14 bases lay in between. CDR3 length equals 14 residues. The germline gives CDR1 SGDLS, CDR2 YYNGEE. The CDR3 here is CASSARLGGTEAFF. The CDR3 coding sequence is TGTGCCAGCAGCGCAAGGTTGGGGGGGACTGAAGCTTTCTTT.

The gene calls are TRBV9 and TRBJ2-1; D might be TRBD2 (5 bases). V lost 0 bases and J 10 bases, leaving 14 bases between the germline ends. The CDR3 contains 14 residues. Germline CDR1 and CDR2: SGDLS and YYNGEE. DNA for the CDR3: TGTGCCAGCAGCGTAGCGGGAATGGCTCGGGAGCAGTTCTTC. Protein: CASSVAGMAREQFF. Supplemented by reference TRBV9 and TRBJ2-1, the full variable domain reads DSGVTQTPKHLITATGQRVTLRCSPRSGDLSVYWYQQSLDQGLQFLIQYYNGEERAKGNILERFSAQQFPDLHSELNLSSLELGDSALYFCASSVAGMAREQFFGPGTRLTVL.

V gene TRBV6-4 combines with J gene TRBJ1-1; possible D gene TRBD1, 6 bases. Germline CDR1 is MRHNA and CDR2 is SNTAGT. Trimming removed 6 bases from V and 3 bases from J, with 11 bases in between. The CDR3 has 13 amino acids. The CDR3 is CASRRGPDTEAFF. In nucleotides, the CDR3 is TGTGCCAGCAGGCGGGGGCCAGACACTGAAGCTTTCTTT.

The chain uses TRBV12-3 or TRBV12-4 and TRBJ2-3; no clear D. The CDR3 contains 13 residues. Trimming took off 7 bases at V and 8 bases at J, with 16 bases between the two ends. The CDR3 region has the DNA TGTGCCAGCACCCCGGCTCTCCCGGGTACGCAGTATTTT. This sequence encodes CASTPALPGTQYF.

The rearrangement joins TRBV5-1 to TRBJ2-5; D is uncertain. This CDR3 has 14 amino acids. Germline CDR1 reads SGHRS; CDR2 reads YFSETQ. Trimming took off 4 bases at V and 0 bases at J, with 10 bases between the two ends. CDR3 sequence: CASSPTQYQETQYF. CDR3 DNA sequence: TGCGCCAGCAGCCCCACACAGTACCAAGAGACCCAGTACTTC.

The V gene is TRBV5-3, the J gene TRBJ1-5; D is undetermined. TRBV5-3 is recorded as an ORF, its role being uncertain. This CDR3 has 11 residues. The V end was cut by 10 bases, the J end by 5 bases, with 10 bases between. The CDR3 here is CALRRDQPQHF. CDR3 sequence (DNA): TGTGCCCTCCGGCGGGATCAGCCCCAGCATTTT.

The chain is built from TRBV6-5 and TRBJ2-7; 7 bases are shared with TRBD1. There are 12 residues in the CDR3. Germline values: CDR1 MNHEY, CDR2 SVGAGI. With 4 bases clipped from V and 9 bases from J, the junction kept 6 bases outside the gene matches. The CDR3: CASSSPNRGQYF. CDR3 bases: TGTGCCAGCAGTTCCCCAAACAGGGGGCAGTACTTC.